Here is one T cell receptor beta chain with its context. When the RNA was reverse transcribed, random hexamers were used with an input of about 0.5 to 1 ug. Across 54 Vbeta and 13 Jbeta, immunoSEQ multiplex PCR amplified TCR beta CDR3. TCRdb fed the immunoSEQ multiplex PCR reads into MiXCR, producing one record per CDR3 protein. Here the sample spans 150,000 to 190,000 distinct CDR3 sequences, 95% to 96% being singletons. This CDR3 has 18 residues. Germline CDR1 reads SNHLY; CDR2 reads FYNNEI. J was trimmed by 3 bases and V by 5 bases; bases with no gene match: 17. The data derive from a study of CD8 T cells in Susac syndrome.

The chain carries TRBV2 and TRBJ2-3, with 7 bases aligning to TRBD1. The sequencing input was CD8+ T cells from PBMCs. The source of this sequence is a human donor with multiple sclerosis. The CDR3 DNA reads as TGTGCCAGCAGTTCGCCTTTTAACAGACAGGGCAGTACAGATACGCAGTATTTT. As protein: CASSSPFNRQGSTDTQYF.